This T cell receptor beta chain was identified in a study of T-cell memory formation after mild COVID-19. Overall study context: Largely, the TCR clusters proved donor specific.

Researchers used 5'RACE with constant-segment primers to make TCR alpha and TCR beta cDNA libraries that carry sample barcodes and UMIs. MiXCR was run by TCRdb on the 5' RACE reads, yielding one entry per CDR3 protein. The sample yields around 510,000 distinct CDR3 sequences, about 20% seen once. Study results and limitations: CD4+ contracting clones were found mainly in CM and EM, and CD8+ ones in EMRA. Later expanders leaned CD4+, whereas day 15 to 85 contracting clones were balanced CD4/CD8.

This clonotype occurred a few times. The antigen remains unidentified. V was clipped by 4 bases and J by 3 bases, with 13 bases between them. CDR1 and CDR2 (germline): SGDLS, YYNGEE. The CDR3 is 15 residues long. Source material: PBMCs or a T cell subset sorted from them (not recorded which). The origin of this receptor is an adult woman who had mild COVID-19 (a few samples of this study predate the infection). Cell type and time point are not known. V is TRBV9 and J is TRBJ2-2; maybe TRBD2 (6 bases). The chain's CDR3 is CASSSAGRHTGELFF. CDR3 DNA sequence: TGTGCCAGCAGCTCTGCCGGGAGACACACCGGGGAGCTGTTTTTT. The full variable domain, with the rest looked up from reference TRBV9 and TRBJ2-2, is DSGVTQTPKHLITATGQRVTLRCSPRSGDLSVYWYQQSLDQGLQFLIQYYNGEERAKGNILERFSAQQFPDLHSELNLSSLELGDSALYFCASSSAGRHTGELFFGEGSRLTVL.